The 22 T cell receptor beta chains reported below all come from one sample, sequenced in a study of shared clonotypes between healthy human individuals. Some clones are missing from TCRdb's copy, which holds only in-frame ones; the method was immunoSEQ multiplex PCR. The sample has hundreds of thousands of clones, 74% seen once. Sequenced: memory CD4+ T cells sorted from blood. Documented subset: CD45RA-negative fraction. The receptors originated from a woman aged 25-40 years in good health.

This clone was observed at least ten times. The chain joins TRBV7-2 to TRBJ2-1, with no clear D. The CDR3 spans 14 residues. Germline CDR1 reads SGHTA; CDR2 reads FQGNSA. The V end lost 1 base, the J end lost 4 bases, and 8 bases lay between the germline ends. The CDR3 loop reads CASSLGSVYNEQFF. In nucleotides, the CDR3 is TGTGCCAGCAGCTTAGGATCAGTATACAATGAGCAGTTCTTC.

This clone was found once. This CDR3 is CASSRNRAAGNTIYF. In DNA form, the CDR3 reads TGTGCCAGCAGTCGAAACAGGGCTGCTGGAAACACCATATATTTT. The J gene is TRBJ1-3, the V gene TRBV28, with D possibly TRBD1 on 6 matching bases. Germline loops: CDR1 MDHEN, CDR2 SYDVKM. This CDR3 has 15 amino acids. The V end was cut by 5 bases, the J end by 2 bases, with 13 bases between.

This chain connects TRBV4-2 to TRBJ2-5, with 8 bases fitting TRBD1. The better agreement between TRBJ2-7 and the DNA end casts doubt on the J call. Per germline, CDR1 LGHNA and CDR2 YNFKEQ. This CDR3 has 16 residues. The CDR3 DNA reads TGTGCCAGCAGCCAGATTTCTGGGACAGGCCAATACGAGCAGTACTTC. Its protein is CASSQISGTGQYEQYF.

The chain is built from TRBV27 and TRBJ2-5; TRBD1 or TRBD2 may be the D gene (5 bases each). Germline V gives CDR1 MNHEY, CDR2 SMNVEV (reference sequence). The V and J ends lost 6 bases and 4 bases respectively, with 15 bases between them. The length of the CDR3 is 14 residues. CDR3 bases: TGTGCCAGCAGAAAACAGGACCGGGGAGAGACCCAGTACTTC. This translates into CASRKQDRGETQYF.

V is TRBV28 and J is TRBJ2-1; 8 bases agree with TRBD2. The CDR3 runs to 16 residues. The germline V gene has CDR1 MDHEN and CDR2 SYDVKM. Unmatched junction bases numbered 8, after V lost 5 bases and J lost 2 bases. The CDR3 spells CASSPLRLATYNEQFF. The CDR3 region has the DNA TGTGCCAGCAGTCCTTTGCGACTAGCGACCTACAATGAGCAGTTCTTC.

This clone was counted at least ten times. The rearrangement uses TRBV4-2 and TRBJ2-4, with D unresolved. The CDR3 runs 15 residues. CDR1 is LGHNA and CDR2 is YNFKEQ in the germline V gene. Between the trimmed V and J ends, which lost 0 bases and 6 bases, there was a span of 12 bases. In nucleotides, the CDR3 is TGTGCCAGCAGCCAAGATATTAAGGGCACAAACATTCAGTACTTC. Its protein is CASSQDIKGTNIQYF.

The chain carries TRBV28 and TRBJ1-4; D is possibly TRBD1 (5 bases). The CDR3 is 12 residues long. V was cut by 4 bases and J by 10 bases, with 10 bases left in between. Germline V gene lookup returns CDR1 MDHEN and CDR2 SYDVKM. Written as DNA, the CDR3 is TGTGCCAGCAGTTACCAGGGTGGAAAACTGTTTTTT. Its translation is CASSYQGGKLFF.

The V call is TRBV19, the J call TRBJ1-1, with D perhaps TRBD1 (6 bases). CDR3 size: 14 residues. The V end lost 3 bases, the J end lost 3 bases, and 11 bases lay between the germline ends. The germline V gene encodes CDR1 LNHDA and CDR2 SQIVND (reference sequence). The CDR3 bases are TGTGCCAGTAGTATGTTCCCAGGGGACACTGAAGCTTTCTTT. Translating gives CASSMFPGDTEAFF.

This clone was seen a few times. The chain carries TRBV6-5 and TRBJ2-7; D may be TRBD1 (6 bases). The germline V gene has CDR1 MNHEY and CDR2 SVGAGI. Between the trimmed V and J ends, which lost 5 bases and 6 bases, there was a span of 17 bases. The CDR3 totals 14 residues. The CDR3 region is CASSPTMTGPEQYF. CDR3 bases: TGTGCCAGCAGTCCCACCATGACAGGTCCCGAGCAGTACTTC.

This chain connects TRBV19 to TRBJ1-3; D not certain. The CDR3 spans 15 residues. The V and J ends lost 6 bases and 0 bases respectively, with 12 bases between them. Germline V CDR1 and CDR2: LNHDA, SQIVND (reference sequence). DNA of the CDR3: TGTGCCAGTAGATTGGGCAGGAGCTCTGGAAACACCATATATTTT. Protein product: CASRLGRSSGNTIYF.

The V and J genes are TRBV18 and TRBJ2-7, with no clear D. The CDR3 has 13 residues. V was clipped by 4 bases and J by 1 base, with 8 bases between them. Germline-derived CDR1 and CDR2 are KGHSH and LQKENI. CDR3 in DNA: TGTGCCAGCTCACAGGACGGTTCCTACGAGCAGTACTTC. It is translated as CASSQDGSYEQYF.

The V and J genes are TRBV29-1 and TRBJ1-1; D call uncertain. This CDR3 spans 12 amino acids. Trimming took 5 bases from V and 7 from J, leaving 14 bases between them. From germline, CDR1 is SQVTM and CDR2 ANQGSEA. CDR3 sequence (DNA): TGCAGCGTTTTCCAGGACGGCTATGAAGCTTTCTTT. Encoded protein: CSVFQDGYEAFF.

This chain uses TRBV5-1 with TRBJ1-1; no clear D. V was clipped by 0 bases and J by 1 base, with 7 bases between them. Germline CDR1 and CDR2: SGHRS and YFSETQ. The CDR3 runs to 14 residues. The CDR3 reads CASSLDASNTEAFF. In nucleotides, the CDR3 is TGCGCCAGCAGCTTGGACGCTTCGAACACTGAAGCTTTCTTT.

The V gene is TRBV6-5, the J gene TRBJ2-3, with unresolved D. The V end lost 5 bases, the J end lost 1 base, and 10 bases lay between the germline ends. The CDR3 is 14 amino acids. Germline values: CDR1 MNHEY, CDR2 SVGAGI. CDR3: CASSTQMRTDTQYF. In DNA, the CDR3 is TGTGCCAGCAGTACCCAGATGCGCACAGATACGCAGTATTTT.

The V call is TRBV5-1, the J call TRBJ1-4, with 7 bases lining up with TRBD1. The length of the CDR3 is 15 residues. With 5 bases clipped from V and 4 bases from J, the junction kept 8 bases outside the gene matches. Per germline, CDR1 SGHRS and CDR2 YFSETQ. CDR3 loop: CASRRGDSLNEKLFF. The CDR3 coding sequence is TGCGCCAGCAGGAGGGGGGACAGCCTTAATGAAAAACTGTTTTTT.

This chain uses TRBV18 with TRBJ1-1; D is ambiguous. V was clipped by 4 bases and J by 1 base, with 7 bases between them. The CDR3 runs to 13 residues. The germline V gene encodes CDR1 KGHSH and CDR2 LQKENI. DNA of the CDR3: TGTGCCAGCTCACGGGGAGGGAACACTGAAGCTTTCTTT. Its translation: CASSRGGNTEAFF.

The chain carries TRBV5-5 and TRBJ2-5; TRBD2 agrees at 9 bases. CDR1 and CDR2 (germline): SGHKS, YYEKEE (reference sequence). This CDR3 is 14 amino acids long. With 4 bases clipped from V and 4 bases from J, the junction kept 5 bases outside the gene matches. CDR3 protein: CASSPSGGRETQYF. In DNA, the CDR3 is TGTGCCAGCAGCCCCAGCGGGGGGCGAGAGACCCAGTACTTC.

As for this clone: A much bigger clone sits one base away, suggesting this may be a read error. The chain recombines TRBV5-1 with TRBJ2-7; 16 bases map to TRBD2. V shed 3 bases, J shed 9 bases, and the junction held 3 bases outside the gene matches. The CDR3 has 14 residues. Germline V gene data show CDR1 as SGHRS and CDR2 as YFSETQ. The CDR3 is CASSSGTSGGGQYF. CDR3 nucleotides: TGCGCCAGCAGCTCTGGGACTAGCGGGGGGGGGCAGTACTTC.

The chain couples TRBV19 to TRBJ1-4; D may be TRBD1 (5 bases). From germline, CDR1 is LNHDA and CDR2 SQIVND (reference sequence). The CDR3 spans 15 residues. The V gene lost 2 bases and the J gene lost 5 bases, with 12 bases spanning the gap. The CDR3 here is CASSIQGGANEKLFF. DNA for the CDR3: TGTGCCAGTAGTATACAAGGAGGGGCCAATGAAAAACTGTTTTTT.

This chain joins TRBV7-9 and TRBJ2-7; 10 bases are a match to TRBD1. V was pared by 5 bases and J by 5 bases, with 9 bases of the junction left unmatched. The CDR3 spans 15 residues. Germline V lookup: CDR1 SEHNR, CDR2 FQNEAQ (reference sequence). CDR3 protein: CASSPGTGVAHEQYF. CDR3 nucleotides: TGTGCCAGCAGCCCCGGGACAGGGGTTGCCCACGAGCAGTACTTC.

The chain couples TRBV28 to TRBJ2-5; 8 bases line up with TRBD2. The germline V gene has CDR1 MDHEN and CDR2 SYDVKM. Unmatched junction bases numbered 9, after V lost 3 bases and J lost 3 bases. The CDR3 contains 16 residues. The CDR3 DNA sequence: TGTGCCAGCAGTTTCCAGCTAGCGGGTATTAAAGAGACCCAGTACTTC. Protein product: CASSFQLAGIKETQYF. The full variable domain, completed using reference TRBV28 and TRBJ2-5, is DVKVTQSSRYLVKRTGEKVFLECVQDMDHENMFWYRQDPGLGLRLIYFSYDVKMKEKGDIPEGYSVSREKKERFSLILESASTNQTSMYLCASSFQLAGIKETQYFGPGTRLLVL.

This clone occurred a few times. This rearrangement joins TRBV11-3 to TRBJ1-1; perhaps TRBD1 as D (5 bases). Germline values: CDR1 SGHNT, CDR2 YENEEA. The CDR3 covers 14 residues. The V end was cut by 5 bases, the J end by 10 bases, with 20 bases between. The CDR3 spells CASSPHGASVVAFF. The CDR3 bases are TGTGCCAGCAGCCCCCACGGGGCGTCTGTAGTAGCTTTCTTT. Variable domain in full (rest from reference TRBV11-3 and TRBJ1-1): EAGVVQSPRYKIIEKKQPVAFWCNPISGHNTLYWYLQNLGQGPELLIRYENEEAVDDSQLPKDRFSAERLKGVDSTLKIQPAELGDSAVYLCASSPHGASVVAFFGQGTRLTVV.